Listed here are 18 T cell receptor beta chains from one sample, sequenced in a study of shared clonotypes between healthy human individuals. Clones were sequenced by immunoSEQ multiplex PCR, and TCRdb holds only the in-frame ones, with some missing. This sample has more than 2 million clones; 85% to 95% occur once, and the top ten carry roughly 0.13%. The material sequenced was naive CD4+ T cells sorted from blood. Subset in this sample: CD45RA+ positively selected. Receptors were obtained from a man aged 18 to 30 in good health.

This chain connects TRBV5-1 to TRBJ2-7; 10 nucleotides match TRBD1. CDR1 SGHRS and CDR2 YFSETQ come from the germline V gene. The CDR3 spans 15 residues. After removal of 3 bases from V and 4 bases from J, the junction contained 7 bases not matched to a gene. In nucleotides, the CDR3 is TGCGCCAGCAGCTCGACAGGGGGCGATCCGTACGAGCAGTACTTC. It is translated as CASSSTGGDPYEQYF.

The chain is built from TRBV9 and TRBJ2-2, with 7 bases fitting TRBD1. This CDR3 has 17 amino acids. The J segment lost 2 bases and the V segment lost 5 bases, leaving 12 bases of the junction unmatched. In germline, CDR1 is SGDLS, CDR2 YYNGEE. CDR3 in DNA: TGTGCCAGCAGGGGGTGGGGACAGTCCGGCAACACCGGGGAGCTGTTTTTT. The encoded protein is CASRGWGQSGNTGELFF.

The chain carries TRBV11-2 and TRBJ2-3; possibly TRBD2 for D (7 bases). Germline CDR1 SGHAT, CDR2 FQNNGV. The CDR3 runs to 16 residues. The V gene lost 1 base and the J gene lost 6 bases, with 17 bases spanning the gap. CDR3 residues: CASSLGAGAGVDTQYF. In nucleotides, the CDR3 is TGTGCCAGCAGCTTAGGGGCGGGGGCAGGCGTTGATACGCAGTATTTT. Supplemented by reference TRBV11-2 and TRBJ2-3, the full variable domain reads EAGVAQSPRYKIIEKRQSVAFWCNPISGHATLYWYQQILGQGPKLLIQFQNNGVVDDSQLPKDRFSAERLKGVDSTLKIQPAKLEDSAVYLCASSLGAGAGVDTQYFGPGTRLTVL.

The CDR3 sequence: CASSPQPYSGNTIYF. The CDR3 DNA sequence: TGTGCCAGCTCACCACAGCCATACTCTGGAAACACCATATATTTT. V and J are TRBV18 and TRBJ1-3; D is unclear. CDR1 KGHSH and CDR2 LQKENI come from the germline V gene. This CDR3 contains 15 residues. Trimming shortened V by 1 base and J by 0 bases, and 7 bases separated the two germline ends.

The rearrangement links TRBV30 to TRBJ1-1; weak D call: TRBD1 (6 bases). Germline-derived CDR1 and CDR2 are GTSNPN and SVGIG (reference sequence). The CDR3 consists of 12 residues. Trimming pared 5 bases from V and 4 bases from J, leaving 11 bases between. The CDR3 sequence: CAWSIQGTEAFF. CDR3 coding DNA: TGTGCCTGGTCTATACAGGGCACTGAAGCTTTCTTT.

V usage is TRBV5-1 and J usage is TRBJ1-2; D not certain. The V end was cut by 0 bases, the J end by 2 bases, with 14 bases between. The CDR3 runs 16 residues. Germline-derived CDR1 and CDR2 are SGHRS and YFSETQ. This CDR3 reads CASSLANAVLNYGYTF. The DNA of the CDR3 is TGCGCCAGCAGCTTGGCCAACGCCGTACTGAACTATGGCTACACCTTC.

The chain couples TRBV4-1 to TRBJ1-4; 10 bases are shared with TRBD1. V was clipped by 0 bases and J by 7 bases; unmatched bases: 5. The germline V gene has CDR1 MGHRA and CDR2 YSYEKL. CDR3 length: 16 amino acids. The CDR3 coding sequence is TGCGCCAGCAGCCAAGAGGGAGGACAGGGGGTTGAAAAACTGTTTTTT. This translates into CASSQEGGQGVEKLFF.

This chain joins TRBV6-5 and TRBJ2-1; D is undetermined. The CDR3 consists of 12 residues. V was shortened by 4 bases and J by 11 bases, with 12 bases between the two germline ends. Germline lookup yields CDR1 MNHEY and CDR2 SVGAGI. CDR3 residues: CASSSRGTQQFF. CDR3 DNA sequence: TGTGCCAGCAGTTCCCGTGGTACCCAGCAGTTCTTC.

The V gene is TRBV7-8, the J gene TRBJ1-2; D not certain. Trimming left V 2 bases short and J 2 bases short, with 18 bases between. CDR3 size: 17 residues. CDR1 is SGHVS and CDR2 is FQNEAQ in the germline V gene. The CDR3 DNA follows: TGTGCCAGCAGCTTAACCTCTCCTACAGTCGTAAACTATGGCTACACCTTC. Translated: CASSLTSPTVVNYGYTF.

V gene TRBV19 combines with J gene TRBJ1-4, with D perhaps TRBD1 (5 bases). Germline CDR1 reads LNHDA; CDR2 reads SQIVND (reference sequence). The V end lost 3 bases, the J end lost 8 bases, and 10 bases lay between the germline ends. This CDR3 region has 13 residues. The CDR3 loop is CASSMVREEKLFF. The DNA of the CDR3 is TGTGCCAGTAGTATGGTCAGGGAGGAAAAACTGTTTTTT.

The V and J genes are TRBV5-1 and TRBJ2-1; the D is unclear. Trimming removed 5 bases from V and 6 bases from J, with 12 bases in between. Germline values: CDR1 SGHRS, CDR2 YFSETQ. This CDR3 region has 13 residues. This chain's CDR3 is CASSRQRSNEQFF. The CDR3, as DNA: TGCGCCAGCAGTCGGCAAAGGAGCAATGAGCAGTTCTTC.

This clone appeared once. The V call is TRBV5-4, the J call TRBJ2-2; TRBD2 agrees at 8 bases. Trimming cost V 3 bases and J 7 bases; bases outside gene matches: 14. The CDR3 sequence is 17 residues long. Germline CDR1 is SGHNT and CDR2 is YYREEE (reference sequence). The DNA for the CDR3 is TGTGCCAGCAGCTCAACAGGCCAGCGGGAGTCGGGCGGGGAGCTGTTTTTT. Amino acid sequence: CASSSTGQRESGGELFF. Combining the CDR3 with reference TRBV5-4 and TRBJ2-2 gives the whole variable domain ETGVTQSPTHLIKTRGQQVTLRCSSQSGHNTVSWYQQALGQGPQFIFQYYREEENGRGNFPPRFSGLQFPNYSSELNVNALELDDSALYLCASSSTGQRESGGELFFGEGSRLTVL.

This clone was observed a single time. The chain links TRBV28 to TRBJ2-4; 11 bases match TRBD2. V trimming: 8 bases; J trimming: 4 bases; junction bases outside the gene matches: 7. This CDR3 has 15 amino acids. Germline CDR1 and CDR2: MDHEN and SYDVKM. The CDR3 coding sequence is TGTGCCAGCGGCCCGACTAGCGGGGTAAAAAACATTCAGTACTTC. This translates into CASGPTSGVKNIQYF.

The J gene is TRBJ2-5, the V gene TRBV7-9; 9 bases fit TRBD2. The better agreement between TRBJ2-7 and the DNA end casts doubt on the J call. This CDR3 spans 18 amino acids. Looked up from germline, CDR1 is SEHNR and CDR2 is FQNEAQ (reference sequence). The CDR3 spells CASSLRLAGFSSAYEQYF. CDR3 DNA sequence: TGTGCCAGCAGCTTACGGCTAGCGGGATTCTCCTCCGCCTACGAGCAGTACTTC.

Ten or more counts support this clone. The chain couples TRBV6-5 to TRBJ2-7, with D possibly being TRBD1 (5 bases). This CDR3 has 15 amino acids. The V end was cut by 6 bases, the J end by 6 bases, with 21 bases between. Looked up from germline, CDR1 is MNHEY and CDR2 is SVGAGI. The CDR3 spells CASSQDRSFPGEQYF. The CDR3 DNA is TGTGCCAGCAGCCAAGACAGATCCTTTCCTGGCGAGCAGTACTTC.

The chain has TRBV7-9 and TRBJ2-3; possible D gene TRBD2, 5 bases. Germline CDR1 SEHNR, CDR2 FQNEAQ (reference sequence). This CDR3 region has 18 residues. The germline V and J ends were trimmed by 3 bases and 1 base, with 20 bases remaining between them. The CDR3 DNA follows: TGTGCCAGCAGCTTGCGGAGCGGAAGGAGGTATGGCACAGATACGCAGTATTTT. Translation gives CASSLRSGRRYGTDTQYF.

V is TRBV4-1 and J is TRBJ2-7, with a tentative D call TRBD2 (5 bases). V was trimmed by 2 bases and J by 0 bases, leaving 11 bases between them. Germline CDR1 reads MGHRA; CDR2 reads YSYEKL. CDR3 length equals 15 residues. The CDR3 DNA reads as TGCGCCAGCAGCCAAATCCAGCGGAGCTCCTACGAGCAGTACTTC. Amino acid sequence: CASSQIQRSSYEQYF.

The CDR3 nucleotides read TGTGCCAGCAGTGAATTCCCCGGGGATAATTCACCCCTCCACTTT. Its protein product is CASSEFPGDNSPLHF. The chain carries TRBV25-1 and TRBJ1-6, with no clear D. The V end lost 1 base, the J end lost 5 bases, and 9 bases lay between the germline ends. Germline values: CDR1 MGHDK, CDR2 SYGVNS. The CDR3 totals 15 residues.